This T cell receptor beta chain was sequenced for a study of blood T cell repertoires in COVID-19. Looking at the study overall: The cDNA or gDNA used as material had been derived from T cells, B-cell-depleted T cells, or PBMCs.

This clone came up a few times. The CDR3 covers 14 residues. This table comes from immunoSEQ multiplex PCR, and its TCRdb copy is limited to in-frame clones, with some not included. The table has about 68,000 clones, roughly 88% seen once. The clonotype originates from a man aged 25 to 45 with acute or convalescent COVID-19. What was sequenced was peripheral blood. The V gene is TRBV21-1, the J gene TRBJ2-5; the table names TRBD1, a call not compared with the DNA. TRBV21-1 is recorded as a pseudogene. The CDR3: CASSKGPGRETQYF. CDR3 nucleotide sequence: TGTGCCAGCAGCAAAGGCCCAGGGCGGGAGACCCAGTACTTC.